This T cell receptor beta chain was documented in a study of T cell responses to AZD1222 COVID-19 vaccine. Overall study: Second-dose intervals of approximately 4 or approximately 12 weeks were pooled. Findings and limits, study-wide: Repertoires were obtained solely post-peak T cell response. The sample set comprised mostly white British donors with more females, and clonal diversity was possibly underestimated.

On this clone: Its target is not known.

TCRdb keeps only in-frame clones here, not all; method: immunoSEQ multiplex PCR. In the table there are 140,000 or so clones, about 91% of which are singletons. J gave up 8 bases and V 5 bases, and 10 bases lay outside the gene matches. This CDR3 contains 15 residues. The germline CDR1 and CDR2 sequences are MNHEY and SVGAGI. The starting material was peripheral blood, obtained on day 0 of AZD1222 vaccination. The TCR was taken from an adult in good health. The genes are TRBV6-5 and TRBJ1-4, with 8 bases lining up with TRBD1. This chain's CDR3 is CASSRTGGEWEKLFF. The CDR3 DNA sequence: TGTGCCAGCAGTCGAACAGGGGGAGAATGGGAAAAACTGTTTTTT.